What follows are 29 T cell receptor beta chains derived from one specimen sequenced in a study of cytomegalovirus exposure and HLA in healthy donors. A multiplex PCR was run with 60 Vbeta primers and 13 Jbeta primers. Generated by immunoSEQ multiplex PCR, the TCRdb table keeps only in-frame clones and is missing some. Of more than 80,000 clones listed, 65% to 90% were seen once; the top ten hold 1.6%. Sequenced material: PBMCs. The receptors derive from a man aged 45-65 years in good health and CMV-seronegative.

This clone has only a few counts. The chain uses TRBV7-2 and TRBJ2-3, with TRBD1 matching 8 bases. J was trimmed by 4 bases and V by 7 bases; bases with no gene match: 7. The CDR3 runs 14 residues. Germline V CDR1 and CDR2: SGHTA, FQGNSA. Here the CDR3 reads CASTRQQGADTQYF. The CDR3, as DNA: TGTGCCAGCACCCGGCAACAGGGGGCAGATACGCAGTATTTT.

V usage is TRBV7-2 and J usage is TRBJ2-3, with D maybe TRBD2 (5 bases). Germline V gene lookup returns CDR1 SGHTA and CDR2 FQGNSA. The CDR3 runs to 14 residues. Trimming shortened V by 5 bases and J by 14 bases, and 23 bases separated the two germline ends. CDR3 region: CASSQTPRTSLGYF. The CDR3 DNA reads TGTGCCAGCAGCCAAACTCCCAGGACTTCCCTTGGGTATTTT.

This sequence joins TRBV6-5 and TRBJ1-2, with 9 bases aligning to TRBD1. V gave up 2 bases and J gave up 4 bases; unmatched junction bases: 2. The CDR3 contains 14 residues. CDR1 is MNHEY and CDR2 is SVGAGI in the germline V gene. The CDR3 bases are TGTGCCAGCAGTTACGGGACAGGGAGCTATGGCTACACCTTC. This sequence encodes CASSYGTGSYGYTF.

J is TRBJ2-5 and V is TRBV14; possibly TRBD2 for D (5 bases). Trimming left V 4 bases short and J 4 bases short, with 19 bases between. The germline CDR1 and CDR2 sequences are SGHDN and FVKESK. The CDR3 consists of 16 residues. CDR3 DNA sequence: TGTGCCAGCAGCCCACTAGAAAACTCCGGAGGAGAGACCCAGTACTTC. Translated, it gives CASSPLENSGGETQYF.

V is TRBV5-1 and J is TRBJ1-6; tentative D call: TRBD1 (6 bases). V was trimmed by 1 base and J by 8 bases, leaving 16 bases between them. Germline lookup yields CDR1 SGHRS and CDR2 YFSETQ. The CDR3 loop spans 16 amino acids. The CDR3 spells CASSLSLWGGDSPLHF. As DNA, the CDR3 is TGCGCCAGCAGCTTGTCACTCTGGGGGGGCGATTCACCCCTCCACTTT. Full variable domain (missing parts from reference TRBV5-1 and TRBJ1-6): KAGVTQTPRYLIKTRGQQVTLSCSPISGHRSVSWYQQTPGQGLQFLFEYFSETQRNKGNFPGRFSGRQFSNSRSEMNVSTLELGDSALYLCASSLSLWGGDSPLHFGNGTRLTVT.

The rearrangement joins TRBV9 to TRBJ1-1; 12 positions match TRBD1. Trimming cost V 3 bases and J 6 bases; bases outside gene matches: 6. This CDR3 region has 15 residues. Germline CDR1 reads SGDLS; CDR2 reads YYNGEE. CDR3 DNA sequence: TGTGCCAGCAGCGCGGGGACAGGGGGCTGGGCTGAAGCTTTCTTT. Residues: CASSAGTGGWAEAFF. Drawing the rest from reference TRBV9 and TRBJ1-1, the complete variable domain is DSGVTQTPKHLITATGQRVTLRCSPRSGDLSVYWYQQSLDQGLQFLIQYYNGEERAKGNILERFSAQQFPDLHSELNLSSLELGDSALYFCASSAGTGGWAEAFFGQGTRLTVV.

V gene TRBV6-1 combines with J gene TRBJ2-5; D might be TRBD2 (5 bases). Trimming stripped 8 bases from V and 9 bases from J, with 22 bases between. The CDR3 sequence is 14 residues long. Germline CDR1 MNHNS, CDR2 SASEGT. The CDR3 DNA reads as TGTGCCAGCCACGCCTCAGGACTCCTACGGGCCCAGTACTTC. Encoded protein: CASHASGLLRAQYF.

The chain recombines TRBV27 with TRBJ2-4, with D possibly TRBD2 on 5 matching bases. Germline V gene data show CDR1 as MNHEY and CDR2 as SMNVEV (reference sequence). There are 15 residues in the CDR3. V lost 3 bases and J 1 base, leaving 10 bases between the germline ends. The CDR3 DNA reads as TGTGCCAGCAGTTTCGCTGGAGGTGCCAAAAACATTCAGTACTTC. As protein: CASSFAGGAKNIQYF.

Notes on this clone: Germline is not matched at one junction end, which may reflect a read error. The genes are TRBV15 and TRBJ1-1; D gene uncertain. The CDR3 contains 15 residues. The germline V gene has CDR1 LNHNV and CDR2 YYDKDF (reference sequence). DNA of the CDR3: TGTGCCACCGGCAGAGAGGAGAGAAGGAACACTGAAGCTTTCTTT. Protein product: CATGREERRNTEAFF.

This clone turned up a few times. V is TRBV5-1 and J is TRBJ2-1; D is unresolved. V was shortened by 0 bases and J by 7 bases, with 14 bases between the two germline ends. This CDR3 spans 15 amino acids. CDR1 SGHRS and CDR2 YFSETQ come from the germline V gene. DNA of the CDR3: TGCGCCAGCAGCTTGGTCCAGGCCCTCCTAAATGAGCAGTTCTTC. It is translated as CASSLVQALLNEQFF.

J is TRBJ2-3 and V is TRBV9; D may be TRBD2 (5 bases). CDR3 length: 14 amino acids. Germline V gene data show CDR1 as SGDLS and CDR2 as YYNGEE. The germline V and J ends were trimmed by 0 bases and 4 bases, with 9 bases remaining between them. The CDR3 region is CASSVGLAPDTQYF. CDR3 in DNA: TGTGCCAGCAGCGTAGGGCTAGCCCCAGATACGCAGTATTTT.

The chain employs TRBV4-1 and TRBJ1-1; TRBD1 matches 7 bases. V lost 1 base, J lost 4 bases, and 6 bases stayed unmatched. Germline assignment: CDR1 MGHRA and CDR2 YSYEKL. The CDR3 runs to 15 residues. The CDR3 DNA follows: TGCGCCAGCAGCCAAGGTACAGGGGAACCCACTGAAGCTTTCTTT. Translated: CASSQGTGEPTEAFF.

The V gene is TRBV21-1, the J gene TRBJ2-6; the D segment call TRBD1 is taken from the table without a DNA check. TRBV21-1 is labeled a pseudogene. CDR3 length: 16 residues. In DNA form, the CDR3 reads TGTGCCAGCAGCAAAGCCCCCATCCCTGGGGCCAACGTCCTGACTTTC. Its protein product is CASSKAPIPGANVLTF.

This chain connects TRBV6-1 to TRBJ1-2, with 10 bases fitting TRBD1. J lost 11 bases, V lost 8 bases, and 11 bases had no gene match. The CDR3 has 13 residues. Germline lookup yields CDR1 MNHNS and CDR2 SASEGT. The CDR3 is CASGGPGQGWYTF. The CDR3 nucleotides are TGTGCCAGCGGGGGGCCGGGACAGGGGTGGTACACCTTC.

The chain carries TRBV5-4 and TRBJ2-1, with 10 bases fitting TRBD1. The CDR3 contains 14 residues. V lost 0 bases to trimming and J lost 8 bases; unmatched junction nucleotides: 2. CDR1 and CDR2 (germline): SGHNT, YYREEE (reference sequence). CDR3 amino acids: CASSLGDRGDEQFF. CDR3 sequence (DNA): TGTGCCAGCAGCTTGGGGGACAGGGGCGATGAGCAGTTCTTC. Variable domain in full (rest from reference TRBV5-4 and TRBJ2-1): ETGVTQSPTHLIKTRGQQVTLRCSSQSGHNTVSWYQQALGQGPQFIFQYYREEENGRGNFPPRFSGLQFPNYSSELNVNALELDDSALYLCASSLGDRGDEQFFGPGTRLTVL.

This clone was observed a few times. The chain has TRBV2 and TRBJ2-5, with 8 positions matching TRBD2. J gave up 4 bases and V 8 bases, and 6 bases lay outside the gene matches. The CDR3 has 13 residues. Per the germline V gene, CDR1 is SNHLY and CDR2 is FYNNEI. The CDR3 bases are TGTGCCAGCGGCCGGGAGGGAAGAGAGACCCAGTACTTC. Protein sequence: CASGREGRETQYF.

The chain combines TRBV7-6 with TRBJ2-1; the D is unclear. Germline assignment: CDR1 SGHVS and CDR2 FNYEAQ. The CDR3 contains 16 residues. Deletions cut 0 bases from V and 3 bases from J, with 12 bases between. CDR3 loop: CASSLAVVGGYNEQFF. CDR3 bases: TGTGCCAGCAGCTTAGCGGTGGTAGGCGGCTACAATGAGCAGTTCTTC. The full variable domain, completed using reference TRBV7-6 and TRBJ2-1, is GAGVSQSPRYKVTKRGQDVALRCDPISGHVSLYWYRQALGQGPEFLTYFNYEAQQDKSGLPNDRFSAERPEGSISTLTIQRTEQRDSAMYRCASSLAVVGGYNEQFFGPGTRLTVL.

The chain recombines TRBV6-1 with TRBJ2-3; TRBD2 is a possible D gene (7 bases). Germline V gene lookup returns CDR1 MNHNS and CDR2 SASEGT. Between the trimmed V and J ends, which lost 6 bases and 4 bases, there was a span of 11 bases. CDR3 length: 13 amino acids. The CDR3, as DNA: TGTGCCAGCAGGGGCGGGGGCGCAGATACGCAGTATTTT. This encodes CASRGGGADTQYF.

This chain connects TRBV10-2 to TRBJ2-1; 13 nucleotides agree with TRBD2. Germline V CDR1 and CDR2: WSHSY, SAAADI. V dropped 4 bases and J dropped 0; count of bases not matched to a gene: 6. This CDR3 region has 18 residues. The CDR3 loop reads CASSVGTSGISSYNEQFF. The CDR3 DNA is TGCGCCAGCAGTGTCGGGACTAGCGGGATAAGCTCCTACAATGAGCAGTTCTTC.

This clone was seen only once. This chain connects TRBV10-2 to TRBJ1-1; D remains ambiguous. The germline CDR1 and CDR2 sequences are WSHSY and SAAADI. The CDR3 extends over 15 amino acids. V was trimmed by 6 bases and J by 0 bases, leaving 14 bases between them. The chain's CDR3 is CASSLDRVLNTEAFF. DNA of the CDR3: TGCGCCAGCAGCCTAGATCGGGTCCTGAACACTGAAGCTTTCTTT.

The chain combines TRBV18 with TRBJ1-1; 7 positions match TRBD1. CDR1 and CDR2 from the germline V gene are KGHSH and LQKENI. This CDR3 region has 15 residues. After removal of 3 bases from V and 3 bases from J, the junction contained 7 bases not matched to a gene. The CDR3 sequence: CASSPEGQADTEAFF. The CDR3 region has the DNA TGTGCCAGCTCACCTGAAGGACAGGCCGACACTGAAGCTTTCTTT.

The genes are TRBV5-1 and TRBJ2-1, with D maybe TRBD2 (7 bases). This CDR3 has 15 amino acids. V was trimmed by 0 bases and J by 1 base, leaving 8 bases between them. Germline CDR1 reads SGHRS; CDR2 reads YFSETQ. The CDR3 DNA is TGCGCCAGCAGCTTGGAGGGGGGGTCCTACAATGAGCAGTTCTTC. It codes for CASSLEGGSYNEQFF.

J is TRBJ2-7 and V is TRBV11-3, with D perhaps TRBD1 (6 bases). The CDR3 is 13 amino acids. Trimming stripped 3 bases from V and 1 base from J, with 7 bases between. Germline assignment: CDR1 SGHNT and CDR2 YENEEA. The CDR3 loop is CASSLGASYEQYF. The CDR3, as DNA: TGTGCCAGCAGCTTGGGGGCGTCCTACGAGCAGTACTTC.

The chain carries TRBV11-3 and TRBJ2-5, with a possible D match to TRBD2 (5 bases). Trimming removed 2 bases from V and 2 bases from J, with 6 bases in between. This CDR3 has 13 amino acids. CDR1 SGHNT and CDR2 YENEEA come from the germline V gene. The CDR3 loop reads CASSLRGQETQYF. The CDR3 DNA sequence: TGTGCCAGCAGCTTAAGAGGGCAAGAGACCCAGTACTTC.

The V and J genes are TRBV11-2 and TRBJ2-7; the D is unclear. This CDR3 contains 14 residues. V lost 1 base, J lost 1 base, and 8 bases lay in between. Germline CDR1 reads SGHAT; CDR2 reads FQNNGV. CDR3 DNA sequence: TGTGCCAGCAGCTTAGTTCTGTTGTCCTACGAGCAGTACTTC. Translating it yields CASSLVLLSYEQYF.

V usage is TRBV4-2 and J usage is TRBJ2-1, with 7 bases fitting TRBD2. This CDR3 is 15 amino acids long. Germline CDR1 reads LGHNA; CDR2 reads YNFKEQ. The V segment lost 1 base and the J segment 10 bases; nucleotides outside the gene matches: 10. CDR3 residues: CASSQASATRGEQFF. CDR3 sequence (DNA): TGTGCCAGCAGCCAAGCAAGTGCTACGCGGGGGGAGCAGTTCTTC.

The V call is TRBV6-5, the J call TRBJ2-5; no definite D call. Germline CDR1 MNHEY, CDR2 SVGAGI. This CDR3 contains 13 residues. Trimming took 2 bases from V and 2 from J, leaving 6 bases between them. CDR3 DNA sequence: TGTGCCAGCAGTTACGTACAGCAAGAGACCCAGTACTTC. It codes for CASSYVQQETQYF.

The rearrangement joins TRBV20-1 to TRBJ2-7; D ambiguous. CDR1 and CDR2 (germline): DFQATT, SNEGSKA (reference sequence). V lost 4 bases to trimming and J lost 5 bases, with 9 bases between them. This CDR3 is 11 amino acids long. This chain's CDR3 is CSANSLHEQYF. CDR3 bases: TGCAGTGCTAACAGCCTCCACGAGCAGTACTTC.

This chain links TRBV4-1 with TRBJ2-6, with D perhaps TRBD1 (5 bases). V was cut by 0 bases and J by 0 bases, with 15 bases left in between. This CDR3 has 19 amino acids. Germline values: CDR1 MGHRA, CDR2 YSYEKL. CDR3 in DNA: TGCGCCAGCAGCCAAGATCCCCGCAGGGTGCGCTCTGGGGCCAACGTCCTGACTTTC. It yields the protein CASSQDPRRVRSGANVLTF.